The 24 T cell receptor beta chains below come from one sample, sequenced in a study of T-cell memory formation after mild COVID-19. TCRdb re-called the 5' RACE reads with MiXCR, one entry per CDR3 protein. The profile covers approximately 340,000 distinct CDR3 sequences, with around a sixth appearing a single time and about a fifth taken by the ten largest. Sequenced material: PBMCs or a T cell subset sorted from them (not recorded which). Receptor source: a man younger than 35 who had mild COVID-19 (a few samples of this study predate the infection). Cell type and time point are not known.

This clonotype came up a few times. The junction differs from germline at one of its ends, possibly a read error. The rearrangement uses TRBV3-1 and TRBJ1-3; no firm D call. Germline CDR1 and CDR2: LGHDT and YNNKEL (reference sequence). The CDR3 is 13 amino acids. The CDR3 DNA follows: TGTGCCAGCAGCACCCCCCCTGGGAACACCATATATTTT. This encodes CASSTPPGNTIYF.

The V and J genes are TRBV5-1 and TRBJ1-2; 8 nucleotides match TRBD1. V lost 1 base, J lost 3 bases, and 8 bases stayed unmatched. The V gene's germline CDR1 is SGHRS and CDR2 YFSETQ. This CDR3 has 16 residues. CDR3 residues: CASSLYPGQGDYGYTF. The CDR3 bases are TGCGCCAGCAGCTTGTACCCTGGACAGGGTGACTATGGCTACACCTTC.

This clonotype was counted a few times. The CDR3 DNA reads TGTGCCAGCAGCTTACAGACAGGGGGCACCTACAATGAGCAGTTCTTC. Protein sequence: CASSLQTGGTYNEQFF. The gene calls are TRBV5-4 and TRBJ2-1; TRBD1 agrees at 10 bases. This CDR3 is 16 amino acids long. V lost 2 bases and J lost 2; bases outside the gene matches: 4. Germline values: CDR1 SGHNT, CDR2 YYREEE (reference sequence).

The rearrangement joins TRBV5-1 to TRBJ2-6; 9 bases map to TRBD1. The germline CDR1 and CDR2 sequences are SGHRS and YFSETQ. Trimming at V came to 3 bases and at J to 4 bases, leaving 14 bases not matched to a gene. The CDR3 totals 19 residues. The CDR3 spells CASSSAAGTGIPGANVLTF. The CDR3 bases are TGCGCCAGCAGCTCGGCCGCCGGGACAGGGATACCCGGGGCCAACGTCCTGACTTTC.

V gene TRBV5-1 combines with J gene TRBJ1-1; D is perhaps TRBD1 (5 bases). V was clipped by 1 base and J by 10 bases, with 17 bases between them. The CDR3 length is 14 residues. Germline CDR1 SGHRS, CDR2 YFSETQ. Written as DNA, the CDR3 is TGCGCCAGCAGCTTGCGGTTACCGGGGGTTGGAGCTTTCTTT. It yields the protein CASSLRLPGVGAFF. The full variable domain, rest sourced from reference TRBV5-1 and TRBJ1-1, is KAGVTQTPRYLIKTRGQQVTLSCSPISGHRSVSWYQQTPGQGLQFLFEYFSETQRNKGNFPGRFSGRQFSNSRSEMNVSTLELGDSALYLCASSLRLPGVGAFFGQGTRLTVV.

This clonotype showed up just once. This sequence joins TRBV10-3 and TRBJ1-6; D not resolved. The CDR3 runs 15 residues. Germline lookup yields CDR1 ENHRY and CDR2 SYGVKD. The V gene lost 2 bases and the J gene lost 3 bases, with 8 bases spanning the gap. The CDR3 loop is CAISEGNLYNSPLHF. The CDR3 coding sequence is TGTGCCATCAGTGAGGGAAACCTCTATAATTCACCCCTCCACTTT.

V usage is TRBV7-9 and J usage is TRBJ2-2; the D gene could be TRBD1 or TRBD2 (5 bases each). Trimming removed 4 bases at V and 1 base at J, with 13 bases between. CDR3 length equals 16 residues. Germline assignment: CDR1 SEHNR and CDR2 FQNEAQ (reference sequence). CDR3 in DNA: TGTGCCAGCAGCTACCAAGGGGCGGGGAACACCGGGGAGCTGTTTTTT. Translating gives CASSYQGAGNTGELFF.

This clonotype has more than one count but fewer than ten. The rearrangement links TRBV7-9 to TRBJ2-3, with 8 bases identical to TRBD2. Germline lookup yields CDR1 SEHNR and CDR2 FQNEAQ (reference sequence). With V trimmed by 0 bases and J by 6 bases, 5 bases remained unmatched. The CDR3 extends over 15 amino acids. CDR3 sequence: CASSLAEAGADTQYF. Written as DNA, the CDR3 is TGTGCCAGCAGCTTAGCGGAAGCGGGGGCTGATACGCAGTATTTT. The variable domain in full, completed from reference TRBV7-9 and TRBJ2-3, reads DTGVSQNPRHKITKRGQNVTFRCDPISEHNRLYWYRQTLGQGPEFLTYFQNEAQLEKSRLLSDRFSAERPKGSFSTLEIQRTEQGDSAMYLCASSLAEAGADTQYFGPGTRLTVL.

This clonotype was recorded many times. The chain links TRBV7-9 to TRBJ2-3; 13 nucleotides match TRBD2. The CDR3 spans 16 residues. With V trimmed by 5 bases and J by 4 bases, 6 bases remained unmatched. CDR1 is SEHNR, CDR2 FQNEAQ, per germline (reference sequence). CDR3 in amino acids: CASSPLGTSGADTQYF. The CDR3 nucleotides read TGTGCCAGCAGCCCGTTGGGGACTAGCGGGGCAGATACGCAGTATTTT.

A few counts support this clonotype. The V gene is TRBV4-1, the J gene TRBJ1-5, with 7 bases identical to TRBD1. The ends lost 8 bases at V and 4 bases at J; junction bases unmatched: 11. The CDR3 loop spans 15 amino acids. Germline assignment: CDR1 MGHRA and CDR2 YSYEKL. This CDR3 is CASRPRDSQNQPQHF. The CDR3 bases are TGCGCCAGCCGGCCGCGGGACAGCCAGAATCAGCCCCAGCATTTT.

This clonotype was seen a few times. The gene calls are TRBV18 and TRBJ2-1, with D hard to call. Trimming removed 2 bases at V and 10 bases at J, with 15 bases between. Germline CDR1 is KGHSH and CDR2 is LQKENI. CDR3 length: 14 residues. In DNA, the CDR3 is TGTGCCAGCTCACCAGGAGAGGATTTAGGAGAGCAGTTCTTC. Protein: CASSPGEDLGEQFF.

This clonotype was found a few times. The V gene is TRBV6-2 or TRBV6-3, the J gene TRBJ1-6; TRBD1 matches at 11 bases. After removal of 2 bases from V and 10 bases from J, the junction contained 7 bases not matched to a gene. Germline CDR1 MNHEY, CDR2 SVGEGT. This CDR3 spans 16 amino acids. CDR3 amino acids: CASSYPRTGGGSPLHF. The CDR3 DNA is TGTGCCAGCAGTTACCCTCGGACAGGGGGCGGCTCACCCCTCCACTTT.

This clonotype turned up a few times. The chain's CDR3 is CATSRDKQRFYNEQFF. Written as DNA, the CDR3 is TGTGCCACCAGCAGAGATAAGCAGAGGTTTTACAATGAGCAGTTCTTC. The chain carries TRBV15 and TRBJ2-1; the D is unclear. The CDR3 loop spans 16 amino acids. Looked up from germline, CDR1 is LNHNV and CDR2 is YYDKDF (reference sequence). The ends were cut back, 0 bases at V and 4 bases at J, with 13 bases in the middle.

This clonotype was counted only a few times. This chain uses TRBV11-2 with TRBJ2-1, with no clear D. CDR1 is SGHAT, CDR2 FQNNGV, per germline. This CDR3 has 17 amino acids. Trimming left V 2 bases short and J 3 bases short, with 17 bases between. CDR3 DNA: TGTGCCAGCAGCTTAAGGGCAACACAAAGTATCTACAATGAGCAGTTCTTC. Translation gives CASSLRATQSIYNEQFF. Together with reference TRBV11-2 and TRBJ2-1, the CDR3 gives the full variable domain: EAGVAQSPRYKIIEKRQSVAFWCNPISGHATLYWYQQILGQGPKLLIQFQNNGVVDDSQLPKDRFSAERLKGVDSTLKIQPAKLEDSAVYLCASSLRATQSIYNEQFFGPGTRLTVL.

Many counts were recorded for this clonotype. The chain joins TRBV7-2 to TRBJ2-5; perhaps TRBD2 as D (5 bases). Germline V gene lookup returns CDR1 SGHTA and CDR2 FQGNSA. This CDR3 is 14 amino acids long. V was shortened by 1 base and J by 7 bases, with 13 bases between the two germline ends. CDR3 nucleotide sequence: TGTGCCAGCAGCTTAGGTGACTACCCAGGGACCCAGTACTTC. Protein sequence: CASSLGDYPGTQYF.

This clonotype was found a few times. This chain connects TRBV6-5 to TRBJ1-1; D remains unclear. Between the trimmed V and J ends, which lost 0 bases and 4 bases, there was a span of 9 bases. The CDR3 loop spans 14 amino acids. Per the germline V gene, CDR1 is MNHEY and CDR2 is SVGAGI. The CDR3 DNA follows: TGTGCCAGCAGTTACTCAGGCAGAGGCACTGAAGCTTTCTTT. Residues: CASSYSGRGTEAFF.

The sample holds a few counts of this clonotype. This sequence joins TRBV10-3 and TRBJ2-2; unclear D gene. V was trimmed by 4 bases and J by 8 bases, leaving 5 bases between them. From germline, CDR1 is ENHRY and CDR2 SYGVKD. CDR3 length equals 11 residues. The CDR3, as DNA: TGTGCCATCAGTGCTGTTGGGGAGCTGTTTTTT. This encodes CAISAVGELFF.

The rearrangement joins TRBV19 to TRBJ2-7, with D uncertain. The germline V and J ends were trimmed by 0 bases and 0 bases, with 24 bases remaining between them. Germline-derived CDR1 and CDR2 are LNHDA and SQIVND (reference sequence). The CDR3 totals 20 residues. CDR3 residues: CASSIDLGVFAPTTSYEQYF. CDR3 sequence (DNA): TGTGCCAGTAGTATAGATCTTGGGGTATTCGCGCCAACCACCTCCTACGAGCAGTACTTC.

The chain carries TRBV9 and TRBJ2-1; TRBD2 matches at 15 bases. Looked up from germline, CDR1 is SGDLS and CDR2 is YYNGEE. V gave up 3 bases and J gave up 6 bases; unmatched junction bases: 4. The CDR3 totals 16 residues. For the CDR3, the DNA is TGTGCCAGCAGCGCAGGGACTAGCGGGGGGCTCAATGAGCAGTTCTTC. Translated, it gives CASSAGTSGGLNEQFF.

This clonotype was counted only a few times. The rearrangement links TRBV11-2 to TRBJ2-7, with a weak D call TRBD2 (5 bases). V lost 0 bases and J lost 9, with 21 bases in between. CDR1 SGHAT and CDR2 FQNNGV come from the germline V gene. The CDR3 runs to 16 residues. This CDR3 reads CASSLDHPRRQRRQYV. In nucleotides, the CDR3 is TGTGCCAGCAGCTTAGACCACCCTCGGCGTCAGCGGAGGCAGTACGTC.

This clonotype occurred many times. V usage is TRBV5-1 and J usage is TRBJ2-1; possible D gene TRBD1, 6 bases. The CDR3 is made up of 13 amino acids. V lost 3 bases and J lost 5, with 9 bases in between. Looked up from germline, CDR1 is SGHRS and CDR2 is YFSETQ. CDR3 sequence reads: CASSWGPNNEQFF. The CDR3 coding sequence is TGCGCCAGCAGCTGGGGGCCTAACAATGAGCAGTTCTTC.

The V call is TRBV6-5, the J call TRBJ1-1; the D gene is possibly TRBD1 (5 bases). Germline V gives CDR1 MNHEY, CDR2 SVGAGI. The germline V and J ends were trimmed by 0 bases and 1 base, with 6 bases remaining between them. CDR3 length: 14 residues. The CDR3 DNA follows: TGTGCCAGCAGTTACTCGGGGGAGAACACTGAAGCTTTCTTT. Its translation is CASSYSGENTEAFF.

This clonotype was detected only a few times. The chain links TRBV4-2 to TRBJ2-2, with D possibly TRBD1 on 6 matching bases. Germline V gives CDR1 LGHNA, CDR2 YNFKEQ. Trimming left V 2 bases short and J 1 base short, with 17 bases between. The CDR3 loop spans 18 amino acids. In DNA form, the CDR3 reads TGTGCCAGCAGCCAACCTCCGGGACACACGTTGAACACCGGGGAGCTGTTTTTT. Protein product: CASSQPPGHTLNTGELFF.

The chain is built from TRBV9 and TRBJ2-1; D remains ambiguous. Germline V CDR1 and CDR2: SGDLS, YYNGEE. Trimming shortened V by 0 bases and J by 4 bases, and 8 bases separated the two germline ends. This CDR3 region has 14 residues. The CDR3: CASSVDGWYNEQFF. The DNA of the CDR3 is TGTGCCAGCAGCGTAGATGGGTGGTACAATGAGCAGTTCTTC.